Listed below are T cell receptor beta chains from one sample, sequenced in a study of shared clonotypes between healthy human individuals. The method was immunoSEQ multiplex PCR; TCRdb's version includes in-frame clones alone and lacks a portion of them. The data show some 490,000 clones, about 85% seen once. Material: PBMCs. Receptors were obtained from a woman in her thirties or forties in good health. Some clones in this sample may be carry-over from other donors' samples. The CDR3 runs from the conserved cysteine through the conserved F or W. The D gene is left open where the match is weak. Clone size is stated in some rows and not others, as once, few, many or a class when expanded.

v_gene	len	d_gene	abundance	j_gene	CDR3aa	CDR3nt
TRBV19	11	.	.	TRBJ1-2	CASRTPTGYTF	TGTGCCAGTAGGACACCGACAGGCTACACCTTC
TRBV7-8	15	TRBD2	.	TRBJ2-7	CASRGLAGGPGEQYF	TGTGCCAGCCGGGGACTAGCGGGAGGGCCGGGGGAGCAGTACTTC
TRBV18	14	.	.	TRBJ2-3	CASVAPGGSDTQYF	TGTGCCAGCGTAGCCCCAGGGGGGTCAGATACGCAGTATTTT
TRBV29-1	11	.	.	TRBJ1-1	CSGTLNTEAFF	TGCAGCGGTACATTGAACACTGAAGCTTTCTTT
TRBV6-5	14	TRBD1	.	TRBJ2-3	CASRSDRETDTQYF	TGTGCCAGCAGATCCGACAGGGAAACAGATACGCAGTATTTT
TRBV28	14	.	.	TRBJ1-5	CASNPWMSNQPQHF	TGTGCCAGCAACCCCTGGATGAGCAATCAGCCCCAGCATTTT
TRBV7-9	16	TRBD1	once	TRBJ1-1	CASSSGQGASETEAFF	TGTGCCAGCAGCTCGGGACAGGGGGCCTCGGAGACTGAAGCTTTCTTT
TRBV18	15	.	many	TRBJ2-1	CASSPPSIDGNEQFF	TGTGCCAGCTCACCACCAAGCATTGACGGCAATGAGCAGTTCTTC
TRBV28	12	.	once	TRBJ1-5	CASRPPNQPQHF	TGTGCCAGCAGACCACCTAATCAGCCCCAGCATTTT
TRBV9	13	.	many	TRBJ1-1	CASSVRMNTEAFF	TGTGCCAGCAGCGTAAGGATGAACACTGAAGCTTTCTTT
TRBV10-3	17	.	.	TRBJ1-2	CASSYPDGVGSNYGYTF	TGTGCCAGCAGTTACCCTGACGGAGTGGGATCAAACTATGGCTACACCTTC
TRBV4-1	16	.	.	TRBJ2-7	CASSQPGSANPYEQYF	TGCGCCAGCAGCCAACCCGGTAGCGCAAACCCCTACGAGCAGTACTTC
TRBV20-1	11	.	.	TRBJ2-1	CSAEGHREQFF	TGCAGTGCTGAGGGCCATCGTGAGCAGTTCTTC
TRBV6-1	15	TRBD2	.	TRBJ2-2	CASSSGRADTGELFF	TGTGCCAGCAGTTCCGGGAGGGCCGACACCGGGGAGCTGTTTTTT
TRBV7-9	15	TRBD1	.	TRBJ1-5	CASSLEGQGYQPQHF	TGTGCCAGCAGCTTAGAGGGACAGGGGTATCAGCCCCAGCATTTT
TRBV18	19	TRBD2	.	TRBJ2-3	CASSPEGTSGIRGGDTQYF	TGTGCCAGCTCACCAGAGGGGACTAGCGGGATCCGGGGGGGAGATACGCAGTATTTT
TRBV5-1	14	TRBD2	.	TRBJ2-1	CASSQAGTSDEQFF	TGCGCCAGCAGCCAAGCGGGAACCTCGGATGAGCAGTTCTTC
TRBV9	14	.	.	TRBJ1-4	CASSGRAEGEKLFF	TGTGCCAGCAGCGGCCGGGCGGAGGGGGAAAAACTGTTTTTT
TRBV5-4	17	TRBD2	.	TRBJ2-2	CASSTDSGRANTGELFF	TGTGCCAGCAGCACGGATAGCGGGAGAGCGAACACCGGGGAGCTGTTTTTT
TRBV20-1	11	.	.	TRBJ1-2	CSASKDYGYTF	TGCAGTGCTAGTAAAGACTATGGCTACACCTTC
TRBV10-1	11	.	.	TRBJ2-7	CASRGSYEQYF	TGCGCCAGCAGGGGATCCTACGAGCAGTACTTC
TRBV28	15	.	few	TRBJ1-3	CASSPGGTRGNTIYF	TGTGCCAGCAGTCCCGGCGGGACGAGAGGAAACACCATATATTTT